The T cell receptor (beta chain) described here comes from a study of T cell responses to AZD1222 COVID-19 vaccine. Study-level results: Repertoires were obtained only post-peak T cell response.

TCRdb keeps only in-frame clones here, not all; method: immunoSEQ multiplex PCR. The sample includes 110,000 to 150,000 clones, around 92% of them seen just once. The germline gives CDR1 SEHNR, CDR2 FQNEAQ (reference sequence). The CDR3 loop spans 13 amino acids. V lost 5 bases, J lost 2 bases, and 9 bases lay in between. Concerning this clone: Its antigen is as yet unknown.

The chain combines TRBV7-9 with TRBJ1-2, with D perhaps TRBD1 (6 bases). Sample: peripheral blood, taken on day 0 of AZD1222 vaccination. The sequence derives from an adult in good health. The CDR3 loop reads CASSGRGNYGYTF. The CDR3 nucleotides are TGTGCCAGCAGCGGGAGGGGGAACTATGGCTACACCTTC.